Listed here are 21 T cell receptor beta chains from one sample, sequenced in a study of T cells in Graves' hyperthyroidism and ophthalmopathy. The TCR beta CDR3 regions underwent amplification using RNA transcripts as the source. During a first-round RT-PCR of the TCR CDR3, the HTBI primer set was used. Each CDR3 protein gets one entry after TCRdb re-called the multiplex PCR reads with MiXCR. The sample consists of approximately 510,000 distinct CDR3 sequences, under 25% of them appearing once. Sequenced material: blood. These receptors were collected from a man aged 18 to 30 with Graves' hyperthyroidism.

The chain carries TRBV10-3 and TRBJ2-7; D is perhaps TRBD2 (5 bases). The V gene lost 3 bases and the J gene lost 2 bases, with 11 bases spanning the gap. Germline CDR1 is ENHRY and CDR2 is SYGVKD. This CDR3 has 14 amino acids. The CDR3 coding sequence is TGTGCCATCAGTGATTGGCGGGTCGCCTACGAGCAGTACTTC. Residues: CAISDWRVAYEQYF.

To note about this clonotype: The CDR3 does not end in the conserved phenylalanine or tryptophan, so this is likely a read error. The DNA is left out, because the CDR3 cannot be placed on it with certainty; the CDR3 is given as TCRdb lists it. V is TRBV6-2 or TRBV6-3 and J is TRBJ2-7; the table names TRBD1, a call not compared with the DNA. Looked up from germline, CDR1 is MNHEY and CDR2 is SVGEGT. Ends included, the CDR3 has 13 residues. The CDR3: CASAYKGLTKGGT.

This clonotype was counted at least ten times. The chain carries TRBV6-1 and TRBJ2-7; a weak D match, TRBD1 (6 bases). CDR1 is MNHNS and CDR2 is SASEGT in the germline V gene. This CDR3 region has 14 residues. Trimming took off 6 bases at V and 3 bases at J, with 15 bases between the two ends. CDR3 coding DNA: TGTGCCAGCAGCCAAACATTACAGGGCTACGAGCAGTACTTC. The encoded protein is CASSQTLQGYEQYF.

This clonotype was detected only a few times. The rearrangement joins TRBV6-1 to TRBJ2-7, with D maybe TRBD2 (5 bases). Trimming stripped 4 bases from V and 5 bases from J, with 12 bases between. The germline CDR1 and CDR2 sequences are MNHNS and SASEGT. This CDR3 region has 13 residues. CDR3: CASSADRGDEQYF. The CDR3 DNA reads TGTGCCAGCAGTGCCGATCGGGGTGACGAGCAGTACTTC.

CDR3 amino acids: CSARPSTHTGELFF. For the CDR3, the DNA is TGCAGTGCTAGACCAAGCACGCACACCGGGGAGCTGTTTTTT. The chain links TRBV20-1 to TRBJ2-2, with D hard to call. The CDR3 length is 14 residues. Between the trimmed V and J ends, which lost 2 bases and 3 bases, there was a span of 10 bases. Germline V gene sequence: CDR1 DFQATT, CDR2 SNEGSKA (reference sequence).

Written as DNA, the CDR3 is TGTGCCAGCAGCTCGTCCTGGACCCGGACAGGGGGCCGTGAGACCCAGTACTTC. It specifies CASSSSWTRTGGRETQYF. The chain has TRBV7-2 and TRBJ2-5; TRBD1 aligns across 11 bases. The trim removed 4 bases at V and 5 bases at J, leaving 15 bases unmatched. Germline V CDR1 and CDR2: SGHTA, FQGNSA. The CDR3 is 18 residues long.

This clonotype has at least ten counts. This chain connects TRBV28 to TRBJ1-5, with 9 nucleotides matching TRBD1. The CDR3 is 15 residues long. CDR1 and CDR2 from the germline V gene are MDHEN and SYDVKM. V gave up 6 bases and J gave up 4 bases; unmatched junction bases: 7. CDR3 residues: CASRVGTGSNQPQHF. DNA for the CDR3: TGTGCCAGCAGAGTCGGGACAGGGTCTAATCAGCCCCAGCATTTT.

This clonotype was recorded at least ten times. V gene TRBV30 combines with J gene TRBJ1-2, with D unresolved. The CDR3 contains 12 residues. Per germline, CDR1 GTSNPN and CDR2 SVGIG (reference sequence). V dropped 1 base and J dropped 4 bases, with 7 bases sitting between them. CDR3 sequence (DNA): TGTGCCTGGAGTGAGGCAGTCTATGGCTACACCTTC. Translated, it gives CAWSEAVYGYTF.

This clonotype was detected ten times or more. The J gene is TRBJ1-2, the V gene TRBV27, with D tentatively TRBD1 (6 bases). Germline CDR1 and CDR2: MNHEY and SMNVEV (reference sequence). V dropped 2 bases and J dropped 3 bases, with 13 bases sitting between them. CDR3 size: 15 residues. This chain's CDR3 is CASSLRLGGDYGYTF. As DNA, the CDR3 is TGTGCCAGCAGTTTAAGATTAGGGGGGGACTATGGCTACACCTTC.

Ten or more counts support this clonotype. This chain uses TRBV7-2 with TRBJ2-7, with 8 bases fitting TRBD2. Germline CDR1 is SGHTA and CDR2 is FQGNSA. With 4 bases clipped from V and 5 bases from J, the junction kept 7 bases outside the gene matches. This CDR3 spans 14 amino acids. The CDR3 coding sequence is TGTGCCAGCAGCTCCGCAGCGGGGGACCACGAGCAGTACTTC. Translation gives CASSSAAGDHEQYF.

This clonotype was detected many times. V is TRBV6-2 or TRBV6-3 and J is TRBJ2-7, with D tentatively TRBD2 (5 bases). The CDR3 has 14 residues. Between the trimmed V and J ends, which lost 5 bases and 2 bases, there was a span of 13 bases. Germline CDR1 MNHEY, CDR2 SVGEGT. The CDR3 coding sequence is TGTGCCAGCAGTACCTCCGGGGTCCCCTACGAGCAGTACTTC. Translating it yields CASSTSGVPYEQYF.

There are many counts of this clonotype. This chain links TRBV6-5 with TRBJ1-5, with D possibly TRBD1 on 5 matching bases. V shed 4 bases and J shed 9 bases, with 19 bases lying between them. The CDR3 contains 15 residues. Germline V gene data show CDR1 as MNHEY and CDR2 as SVGAGI. The CDR3 loop is CASSSNGHTIGPQHF. For the CDR3, the DNA is TGTGCCAGCAGTTCCAACGGACATACCATCGGGCCCCAGCATTTT.

The table lists this clonotype with many counts. V is TRBV6-1 and J is TRBJ1-3, with D possibly being TRBD1 (6 bases). In germline, CDR1 is MNHNS, CDR2 SASEGT. The CDR3 is 15 residues long. V lost 3 bases and J 0 bases, leaving 9 bases between the germline ends. The CDR3 protein is CASSDTGSSGNTIYF. CDR3 DNA: TGTGCCAGCAGTGATACAGGGAGCTCTGGAAACACCATATATTTT.

Comment on this clonotype: As the CDR3 is not closed by the conserved phenylalanine or tryptophan, this likely results from a read error. The DNA is left out, because the CDR3 cannot be placed on it with certainty; the CDR3 is given as TCRdb lists it. The chain employs TRBV12-3 or TRBV12-4 and TRBJ1-1; no check of the table's D call, TRBD1, against the DNA was made. Termini included, the CDR3 measures 14 amino acids. CDR3 amino acids: CASSLNGAHAEACL.

The sample holds many counts of this clonotype. J is TRBJ1-5 and V is TRBV25-1; 7 bases align to TRBD1. The V segment lost 6 bases and the J segment 4 bases; nucleotides outside the gene matches: 6. The CDR3 has 14 amino acids. Germline V gene sequence: CDR1 MGHDK, CDR2 SYGVNS. CDR3 in amino acids: CASRAPGQNQPQHF. Written as DNA, the CDR3 is TGTGCCAGCAGGGCACCGGGACAGAATCAGCCCCAGCATTTT.

This clonotype occurred a few times. J is TRBJ2-7 and V is TRBV20-1; D not certain. Per the germline V gene, CDR1 is DFQATT and CDR2 is SNEGSKA (reference sequence). The CDR3 is 15 amino acids. Between the trimmed V and J ends, which lost 0 bases and 1 base, there was a span of 13 bases. CDR3 nucleotides: TGCAGTGCTAGAGATATGGTCGGCGGTTCCTACGAGCAGTACTTC. It specifies CSARDMVGGSYEQYF.

The chain is built from TRBV2 and TRBJ2-2; 7 positions match TRBD1. This CDR3 contains 16 residues. Germline assignment: CDR1 SNHLY and CDR2 FYNNEI. The junction had 13 bases not matched to a gene; V was cut back by 8 bases and J by 4 bases. The CDR3 DNA reads as TGTGCCAGCTTAGGGACCGGCAGGGGGATCACCGGGGAGCTGTTTTTT. Translating gives CASLGTGRGITGELFF.

This clonotype has a count of ten or more. This chain uses TRBV9 with TRBJ2-7, with a tentative D call TRBD2 (7 bases). V was pared by 3 bases and J by 5 bases, with 15 bases between. CDR3 length equals 14 residues. CDR1 and CDR2 from the germline V gene are SGDLS and YYNGEE. CDR3 bases: TGTGCCAGCAGCGAGGCGTGGGGGGGCGACGAGCAGTACTTC. It translates to CASSEAWGGDEQYF. The complete variable domain, with remaining parts taken from reference TRBV9 and TRBJ2-7, reads DSGVTQTPKHLITATGQRVTLRCSPRSGDLSVYWYQQSLDQGLQFLIQYYNGEERAKGNILERFSAQQFPDLHSELNLSSLELGDSALYFCASSEAWGGDEQYFGPGTRLTVT.

This clonotype was seen many times. The chain combines TRBV29-1 with TRBJ2-7; D is uncertain. The length of the CDR3 is 11 residues. The germline V and J ends were trimmed by 0 bases and 4 bases, with 4 bases remaining between them. Germline CDR1 is SQVTM and CDR2 is ANQGSEA. The CDR3 DNA reads as TGCAGCGTTGAAGACCGATACGAGCAGTACTTC. This gives the protein CSVEDRYEQYF.

This clonotype occurred many times. This rearrangement joins TRBV27 to TRBJ2-7; 7 positions match TRBD1. The trim removed 8 bases at V and 7 bases at J, leaving 20 bases unmatched. There are 16 residues in the CDR3. In germline, CDR1 is MNHEY, CDR2 SMNVEV (reference sequence). The CDR3 DNA reads as TGTGCCAGCCTCGTCTTCGGACAGGTCCATACGGGGGAGCAGTACTTC. Translating it yields CASLVFGQVHTGEQYF.

This clonotype was recorded at least ten times. This sequence joins TRBV12-3 or TRBV12-4 and TRBJ1-2, with D perhaps TRBD1 (6 bases). V lost 7 bases and J 7 bases, leaving 19 bases between the germline ends. CDR3 length: 14 amino acids. The CDR3 DNA is TGTGCCAGCACTCTATCCGGGGGGCAGGGTGGCTACACCTTC. Residues: CASTLSGGQGGYTF.